Listed here are 21 T cell receptor beta chains from one sample, sequenced in a study of cytomegalovirus exposure and HLA in healthy donors. PCR used 60 Vbeta primers and 13 Jbeta primers. Here immunoSEQ multiplex PCR was the method, and the copy in TCRdb shows in-frame clones only, minus some. Of 180,000 or so clones detected, roughly a tenth appear once; the ten largest clones hold over 1%. The sequencing input was PBMCs. The receptor set was obtained from a woman aged 30 to 39 in good health and CMV-seropositive.

The chain combines TRBV5-6 with TRBJ2-7, with D tentatively TRBD1 (5 bases). Germline CDR1 SGHDT, CDR2 YYEEEE. The CDR3 contains 14 residues. Trimming left V 4 bases short and J 4 bases short, with 15 bases between. The CDR3 DNA sequence: TGTGCCAGCAGCGTACCTTCAGGGATTTACGAGCAGTACTTC. It translates to CASSVPSGIYEQYF.

The rearrangement joins TRBV27 to TRBJ2-7; TRBD2 might be the D (6 bases). The V gene's germline CDR1 is MNHEY and CDR2 SMNVEV (reference sequence). Deletions cut 3 bases from V and 2 bases from J, with 14 bases between. The CDR3 has 15 amino acids. CDR3 in amino acids: CASSFRGGTPYEQYF. DNA of the CDR3: TGTGCCAGCAGTTTTCGCGGCGGGACCCCCTACGAGCAGTACTTC.

The V and J genes are TRBV7-9 and TRBJ1-1; D uncertain. Trimming removed 4 bases from V and 4 bases from J, with 19 bases in between. This CDR3 contains 16 residues. Germline V gene data show CDR1 as SEHNR and CDR2 as FQNEAQ (reference sequence). CDR3 region: CASSSKDGGLGTEAFF. The CDR3 DNA reads TGTGCCAGCAGCTCTAAAGACGGCGGGTTGGGCACTGAAGCTTTCTTT.

This clone was detected a few times. The chain combines TRBV6-1 with TRBJ1-2; D gene unclear. Germline V lookup: CDR1 MNHNS, CDR2 SASEGT. The CDR3 consists of 15 residues. Deletions cut 5 bases from V and 3 bases from J, with 16 bases between. The CDR3 DNA sequence: TGTGCCAGCAGTCCTACTCGGCTCAGCGACTATGGCTACACCTTC. Residues: CASSPTRLSDYGYTF.

This clone has just a few counts. The chain employs TRBV6-5 and TRBJ2-5; 12 bases are shared with TRBD1. V lost 7 bases, J lost 5 bases, and 8 bases stayed unmatched. This CDR3 spans 15 amino acids. The germline V gene encodes CDR1 MNHEY and CDR2 SVGAGI. The CDR3 region is CASKRDRGLLETQYF. For the CDR3, the DNA is TGTGCCAGCAAGCGGGACAGGGGGCTGTTGGAGACCCAGTACTTC.

This clone was detected a few times. This sequence joins TRBV2 and TRBJ2-5, with 7 bases aligning to TRBD1. Germline values: CDR1 SNHLY, CDR2 FYNNEI. The CDR3 has 14 amino acids. With 2 bases clipped from V and 3 bases from J, the junction kept 3 bases outside the gene matches. The CDR3, as DNA: TGTGCCAGCAGTGAAAACAGGGGCGAAGAGACCCAGTACTTC. Translation: CASSENRGEETQYF.

This clone showed up just a few times. The chain employs TRBV6-6 and TRBJ1-1; D perhaps matches TRBD1 (5 bases). Germline V gene sequence: CDR1 MNHNY, CDR2 SVGAGI (reference sequence). Trimming took 6 bases from V and 0 from J, leaving 14 bases between them. CDR3 size: 15 residues. The CDR3 loop is CASRGRRVMNTEAFF. CDR3 bases: TGTGCCAGCAGGGGGCGACGAGTCATGAACACTGAAGCTTTCTTT.

This rearrangement joins TRBV9 to TRBJ2-2, with TRBD1 as a possible D gene (6 bases). The CDR3 extends over 14 amino acids. The V gene's germline CDR1 is SGDLS and CDR2 YYNGEE. V was trimmed by 4 bases and J by 7 bases, leaving 14 bases between them. CDR3 loop: CASSPQGIHGELFF. CDR3 DNA: TGTGCCAGCAGCCCTCAGGGGATTCACGGGGAGCTGTTTTTT.

This sequence joins TRBV18 and TRBJ2-7, with 10 nucleotides matching TRBD1. V dropped 3 bases and J dropped 3; count of bases not matched to a gene: 5. The V gene's germline CDR1 is KGHSH and CDR2 LQKENI. The CDR3 has 15 amino acids. The CDR3 is CASSPAGTGDYEQYF. The CDR3 DNA reads TGTGCCAGCTCACCCGCCGGGACAGGGGACTACGAGCAGTACTTC.

This sequence joins TRBV7-2 and TRBJ2-3, with 12 bases fitting TRBD2. Germline-derived CDR1 and CDR2 are SGHTA and FQGNSA. V was pared by 0 bases and J by 6 bases, with 7 bases of the junction left unmatched. The length of the CDR3 is 17 residues. In nucleotides, the CDR3 is TGTGCCAGCAGCTTAGCGCTTACTAGCGGGAGGTCGGATACGCAGTATTTT. Translating it yields CASSLALTSGRSDTQYF.

This clone was detected only a few times. The V and J genes are TRBV30 and TRBJ2-5, with unresolved D. V shed 2 bases and J shed 2 bases, with 6 bases lying between them. Germline V gene lookup returns CDR1 GTSNPN and CDR2 SVGIG (reference sequence). The CDR3 spans 12 residues. This CDR3 reads CAWSLTQETQYF. CDR3 in DNA: TGTGCCTGGAGTCTGACTCAAGAGACCCAGTACTTC. The complete variable domain, with remaining parts taken from reference TRBV30 and TRBJ2-5, reads SQTIHQWPATLVQPVGSPLSLECTVEGTSNPNLYWYRQAAGRGLQLLFYSVGIGQISSEVPQNLSASRPQDRQFILSSKKLLLSDSGFYLCAWSLTQETQYFGPGTRLLVL.

The genes are TRBV18 and TRBJ1-1; D may be TRBD1 (6 bases). Germline loops: CDR1 KGHSH, CDR2 LQKENI. CDR3 length equals 14 residues. V was clipped by 6 bases and J by 0 bases, with 11 bases between them. Written as DNA, the CDR3 is TGTGCCAGCTCGCGGCAGGGGATGAACACTGAAGCTTTCTTT. Its translation: CASSRQGMNTEAFF.

The chain recombines TRBV2 with TRBJ1-5; D is uncertain. Germline lookup yields CDR1 SNHLY and CDR2 FYNNEI. The CDR3 spans 17 residues. Trimming left V 3 bases short and J 8 bases short, with 23 bases between. The CDR3 nucleotides are TGTGCCAGCAGTGATAGTGTCTGGGGAGGCTCGGTAAAGCCCCAGCATTTT. Encoded protein: CASSDSVWGGSVKPQHF.

The rearrangement links TRBV15 to TRBJ2-5, with 7 nucleotides matching TRBD1. CDR3 length: 14 residues. Germline CDR1 reads LNHNV; CDR2 reads YYDKDF (reference sequence). V lost 5 bases and J lost 5; bases outside the gene matches: 8. The CDR3 nucleotides read TGTGCCACCAGCTCGACAGGGATTGGGGAGACCCAGTACTTC. Its protein is CATSSTGIGETQYF.

This clone was detected a few times. This CDR3 reads CATSTGNTDTQYF. CDR3 in DNA: TGTGCCACCTCGACAGGGAACACAGATACGCAGTATTTT. The chain combines TRBV6-5 with TRBJ2-3, with TRBD1 matching 7 bases. The trim removed 10 bases at V and 2 bases at J, leaving 6 bases unmatched. The V gene's germline CDR1 is MNHEY and CDR2 SVGAGI. This CDR3 comprises 13 residues.

This chain uses TRBV29-1 with TRBJ2-5; 15 nucleotides agree with TRBD2. Germline assignment: CDR1 SQVTM and CDR2 ANQGSEA. The length of the CDR3 is 16 residues. V gave up 8 bases and J gave up 4 bases; unmatched junction bases: 11. The CDR3 coding sequence is TGCAGCTACTGGACTAGCGGGAGGGCCACGGGAGAGACCCAGTACTTC. Translating gives CSYWTSGRATGETQYF.

This clone came up a few times. The chain employs TRBV6-1 and TRBJ2-7; 9 nucleotides align to TRBD1. J gave up 2 bases and V 6 bases, and 2 bases lay outside the gene matches. The CDR3 runs to 13 residues. From germline, CDR1 is MNHNS and CDR2 SASEGT. The CDR3: CASRGTGPYEQYF. The CDR3 DNA follows: TGTGCCAGCAGGGGGACAGGGCCCTACGAGCAGTACTTC.

J is TRBJ2-5 and V is TRBV29-1; D may be TRBD1 (5 bases). The length of the CDR3 is 11 residues. The V gene's germline CDR1 is SQVTM and CDR2 ANQGSEA. V lost 4 bases, J lost 2 bases, and 5 bases lay in between. CDR3 sequence (DNA): TGCAGCGTTGGACAGCAAGAGACCCAGTACTTC. Amino acid sequence: CSVGQQETQYF. The full variable domain, rest sourced from reference TRBV29-1 and TRBJ2-5, is SAVISQKPSRDICQRGTSLTIQCQVDSQVTMMFWYRQQPGQSLTLIATANQGSEATYESGFVIDKFPISRPNLTFSTLTVSNMSPEDSSIYLCSVGQQETQYFGPGTRLLVL.

This clone was picked up a small number of times. The V gene is TRBV4-2, the J gene TRBJ2-7; 9 bases map to TRBD2. Germline V gives CDR1 LGHNA, CDR2 YNFKEQ. With V trimmed by 4 bases and J by 4 bases, 14 bases remained unmatched. The length of the CDR3 is 17 residues. The CDR3 protein is CASSPYVAGEIGYEQYF. In nucleotides, the CDR3 is TGTGCCAGCAGCCCCTATGTAGCGGGAGAGATCGGTTACGAGCAGTACTTC.

This clone was seen more than once but under ten times. V and J are TRBV5-1 and TRBJ2-1; maybe TRBD2 (5 bases). V lost 7 bases and J 3 bases, leaving 14 bases between the germline ends. The CDR3 consists of 14 residues. CDR1 is SGHRS, CDR2 YFSETQ, per germline. CDR3 coding DNA: TGCGCCAGCGCCCCTAGCAACAACTACAATGAGCAGTTCTTC. This codes for CASAPSNNYNEQFF.

This clone has more than one count but fewer than ten. The V gene is TRBV1, the J gene TRBJ2-5; TRBD2 was called by the table and not checked on the DNA. TRBV1 is a pseudogene segment. There are 18 residues in the CDR3. The CDR3: CTSSQDGLAGASQETQYF. The CDR3 nucleotides read TGCACCAGCAGCCAAGATGGACTAGCGGGAGCCTCCCAAGAGACCCAGTACTTC.